This TCR beta chain was identified in a study of beta chain features in type 1 diabetes. Broader study findings: Any PCR bias toward short templates would affect both groups alike. Whether TCRB rearrangement is influenced by HLA type was left unresolved in this analysis. The naive, central memory and Treg TCRB repertoires showed an apparent similarity that was greater among patients than among healthy donors.

The CDR3 covers 18 residues. Germline CDR1 and CDR2: SGHVS and FQNEAQ. V gave up 6 bases and J gave up 4 bases; unmatched junction bases: 16. The investigators reverse transcribed all of the isolated RNA, so they sequenced expressed TCRB transcripts. The repertoire was sequenced with immunoSEQ multiplex PCR; TCRdb's copy has only in-frame clones and lacks some. The sample yields 360,000 or so clones, 15% to 20% seen once. Cells sorted by CD45RO/CCR7/CD25/CD127/CD95/CD27 comprised CD4+ naive, central memory, regulatory and stem cell-like memory cells. Concerning this clone: The antigen is unknown.

Sequencing input: naive CD4+ T cells from blood. The TCR was taken from a woman aged 18-29 years in good health. The chain recombines TRBV7-8 with TRBJ2-5; TRBD2 agrees at 11 bases. CDR3 DNA: TGTGCCAGCAGTTCCCAACCCCCGGGACTAGCGGCCCGAGAGACCCAGTACTTC. Protein sequence: CASSSQPPGLAARETQYF.